Listed below are T cell receptor beta chains from one sample, sequenced in a study of cytomegalovirus exposure and HLA in healthy donors. TCRdb's table, derived via immunoSEQ multiplex PCR, lists solely in-frame clones and lacks some. The data show around 60,000 clones, about 96% seen once. The specimen was PBMCs. The receptors shown here come from a woman between 18 and 30 years old in good health and CMV-seronegative. Each CDR3 is given with its conserved first and last residue. A D gene is named only where the DNA matches it firmly. For some rows the clone size is stated as once, few or many, or as a class when expanded; others skip it.

v_gene	abundance	d_gene	j_gene	CDR3nt	CDR3aa
TRBV29-1	NA	NA	TRBJ2-3	TGCAGCGTTGGATTGGGGCAAGGTCCAGATACGCAGTATTTT	CSVGLGQGPDTQYF
TRBV5-4	NA	NA	TRBJ1-2	TGTGCCAGCAGCTTGGCCAGGGCAGGCGTTGTCTATGGCTACACCTTC	CASSLARAGVVYGYTF
TRBV28	NA	NA	TRBJ2-7	TGTGCCAGCAGTGAGGGCGGGACGAGCTCCTACGAGCAGTACTTC	CASSEGGTSSYEQYF
TRBV2	NA	NA	TRBJ1-4	TGTGCCAGCAGCGCGGACAGCCGTAATGAAAAACTGTTTTTT	CASSADSRNEKLFF
TRBV28	few	NA	TRBJ1-4	TGTGCCAGCAGTTTTACGAGGGGAGGAGGGACTAATGAAAAACTGTTTTTT	CASSFTRGGGTNEKLFF
TRBV28	NA	TRBD2	TRBJ2-5	TGTGCCAGCAGTCTGCGGGAGGCGGATCCGGGGACCCAGTACTTC	CASSLREADPGTQYF
TRBV7-8	NA	TRBD1	TRBJ2-4	TGTGCCGTACAGGGGGTCCAAAACATTCAGTACTTC	CAVQGVQNIQYF
TRBV28	NA	TRBD1	TRBJ2-2	TGTGCCAGCAGGACCGGCGCAGGGGGTAACACCGGGGAGCTGTTTTTT	CASRTGAGGNTGELFF
TRBV16	NA	NA	TRBJ2-7	TGTGCCAGCAGCCAAGACTACGAGCAGTACTTC	CASSQDYEQYF
TRBV4-3	NA	TRBD2	TRBJ2-1	TGCGCCAGCAGCCAAGAGGGGGGGGGCTCCTACAATGAGCAGTTCTTC	CASSQEGGGSYNEQFF
TRBV6-4	NA	TRBD2	TRBJ2-3	TGTGCCAGCAGCCGACTAGCGGGAGGGCTCACAGATACGCAGTATTTT	CASSRLAGGLTDTQYF
TRBV1	NA	NA	TRBJ2-5	TGCACCAGCTTGGCTAGCGGGGTTCGTTGGGAGACCCAGTACTTC	CTSLASGVRWETQYF
TRBV7-2	NA	NA	TRBJ1-4	TGTGCCAGCAGCTTGGGGTGGGGCCCCAGGGGAAGTAATGAAAAACTGTTTTTT	CASSLGWGPRGSNEKLFF
TRBV5-6	NA	TRBD1	TRBJ1-2	TGTGCCAGCAGCTTGGAGTGGGACAGAGACTATGGCTACACCTTC	CASSLEWDRDYGYTF
TRBV16	NA	NA	TRBJ2-7	TGTGCCAGCAGCCCCCCGGGGTTGACTTACGAGCAGTACTTC	CASSPPGLTYEQYF
TRBV7-2	NA	TRBD1	TRBJ2-7	TGTGCCAGCAGCTTAGGCTGGACAGGAACCTACGAGCAGTACTTC	CASSLGWTGTYEQYF
TRBV5-6	NA	NA	TRBJ1-5	TGTGCCAGCAGCACAGGCTGGGGCTTCCGTCAGCCCCAGCATTTT	CASSTGWGFRQPQHF
TRBV14	NA	TRBD1	TRBJ2-1	TGTGCCAGCAGGAGACAGGGGGCGTTGGATGAGCAGTTCTTC	CASRRQGALDEQFF
TRBV9	NA	NA	TRBJ2-7	TGTGCCAGCAGCGTAGATGGGGGGATGACCTACGAGCAGTACTTC	CASSVDGGMTYEQYF
TRBV15	NA	NA	TRBJ1-4	TGTGCCACCACCAAGGGGTTGGGTAATGAAAAACTGTTTTTT	CATTKGLGNEKLFF
TRBV9	NA	TRBD2	TRBJ2-1	TGTGCCAGCAGCGCCCCGACTAGCGGGGGGGCGTCCTACAATGAGCAGTTCTTC	CASSAPTSGGASYNEQFF
TRBV27	NA	TRBD1	TRBJ1-1	TGTGCCAGCAGTACCAAGACAGGGACCACTGAAGCTTTCTTT	CASSTKTGTTEAFF
TRBV28	NA	TRBD1	TRBJ2-5	TGTGCCAGCCGAGAGGGGGCCCGGGAGACCCAGTACTTC	CASREGARETQYF